Listed below are T cell receptor beta chains from one sample, sequenced in a study of T cells in Graves' hyperthyroidism and ophthalmopathy. TCRdb reanalysed the multiplex PCR reads using MiXCR and keeps one entry per CDR3 protein. Of hundreds of thousands of distinct CDR3 sequences detected, under 45% appear once; the ten largest clones hold 30% to 40%. The source material was blood. The origin of the receptors is a woman aged 40 to 50 with Graves' hyperthyroidism. The conserved cysteine and the conserved F or W are not part of the CDR3 here. The size of a clone is reported for some rows only, either as once, few or many, or as a class for expanded clones.

clone_size,v_call,cdr3_aa
-,TRBV11-2,ASSQSGAEKLF
few,TRBV20-1,SAAAGSISYEQY
few,TRBV3-1,ASSRPPAGETQY
many,TRBV10-3,AISEQGINQPQH
few,TRBV10-3,ASSLTGHTQETQY
-,TRBV20-1,SARPYTDTQY
-,TRBV11-2,ASSLGTDFDYGYT
many,TRBV20-1,SAQDRVNYGYT
many,TRBV20-1,SARLSGETQY
many,TRBV2,ASTQGQGFTEAF
many,TRBV5-6,ASSPGQGHTEAF
-,TRBV6-2/TRBV6-3,ASSYILTLGELF
many,TRBV29-1,SVLSGVNTEAF
few,TRBV20-1,SARDPGRTNYGYT
once,TRBV2,ASLAGGSNQPQH
-,TRBV29-1,SGHQTAASTDTQY
-,TRBV25-1,ASSQDRGPGELF
-,TRBV20-1,SARDRLAGVFSGELF
-,TRBV5-1,ASSPEGLGEKLF
few,TRBV7-6,ASSSPGDPYEQY
-,TRBV4-3,ASSQGKIYGYT
few,TRBV28,ASSLQFENSPLH
once,TRBV5-1,ASSLEGGGIQPQH
many,TRBV6-5,ASSGSSNQPQH
-,TRBV19,ASTTQGLGTGELF
few,TRBV6-6,ASIPGQSYEQY
-,TRBV7-9,ASSGPGISETQY
-,TRBV7-9,ASSPTTGYNEKLF
-,TRBV20-1,SAPITGDLYDYT
-,TRBV5-1,ASSLGTSGEETQY
few,TRBV29-1,SVEAVLGHLNTEAF
few,TRBV6-4,ASSEKGVGTGELF
-,TRBV7-6,ASSLGGAGQH
-,TRBV4-3,ASSDPGQSYEQY
-,TRBV12-3/TRBV12-4,ASSFVDYEQY
-,TRBV10-2,ASSPWTGSGANVLT
few,TRBV20-1,SASGGVAGKETQY
-,TRBV6-5,ASSEVQVGRGGGYT
many,TRBV5-5,ASSPGGGVSYGYT
-,TRBV20-1,SAREGRSQETQY
-,TRBV3-1,ASSQDFGAGEGTEAF
many,TRBV11-2,ASSWTAGNTIY
-,TRBV6-5,ATTFGGSTGELF
few,TRBV7-9,ASSLARGPPEAF
-,TRBV7-8,ASSSTSGSNTGELF
-,TRBV7-2,ASSFLNSYY
many,TRBV5-1,ASSLSGLRGYT
many,TRBV24-1,ATSDYRDTGELF
-,TRBV4-3,ASSQDKRGGGELF
many,TRBV3-1,ASSQWDRDGYT
-,TRBV10-3,AISRGGHYEQY
many,TRBV6-5,ASRQGTEDYGYT
-,TRBV7-9,ARSPNTEAF